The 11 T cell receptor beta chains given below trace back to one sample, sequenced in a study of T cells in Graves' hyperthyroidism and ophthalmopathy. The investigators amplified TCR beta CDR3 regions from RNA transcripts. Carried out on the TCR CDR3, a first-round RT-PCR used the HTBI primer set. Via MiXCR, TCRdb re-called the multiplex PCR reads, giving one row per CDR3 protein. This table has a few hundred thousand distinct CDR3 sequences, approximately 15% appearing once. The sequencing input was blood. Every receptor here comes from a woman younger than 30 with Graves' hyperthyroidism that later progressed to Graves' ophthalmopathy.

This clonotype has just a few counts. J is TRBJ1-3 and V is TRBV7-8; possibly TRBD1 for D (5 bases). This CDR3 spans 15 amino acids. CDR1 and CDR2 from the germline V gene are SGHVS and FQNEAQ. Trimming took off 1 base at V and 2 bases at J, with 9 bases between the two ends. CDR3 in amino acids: CASSLGGSTGNTIYF. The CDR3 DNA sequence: TGTGCCAGCAGCTTAGGGGGGTCTACTGGAAACACCATATATTTT.

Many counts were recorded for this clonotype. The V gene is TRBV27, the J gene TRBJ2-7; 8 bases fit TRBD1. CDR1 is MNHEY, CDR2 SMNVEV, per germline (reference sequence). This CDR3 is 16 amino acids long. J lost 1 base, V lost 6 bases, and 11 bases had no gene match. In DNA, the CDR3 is TGTGCCAGCAGCCTAAAGACAGGGGAAAAGTCCTACGAGCAGTACTTC. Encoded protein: CASSLKTGEKSYEQYF.

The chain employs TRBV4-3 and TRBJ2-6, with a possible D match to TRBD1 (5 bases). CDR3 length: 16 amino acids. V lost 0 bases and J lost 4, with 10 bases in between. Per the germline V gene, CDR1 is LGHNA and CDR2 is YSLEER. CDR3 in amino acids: CASSQDAGSGANVLTF. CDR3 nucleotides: TGCGCCAGCAGCCAAGACGCAGGGTCCGGGGCCAACGTCCTGACTTTC.

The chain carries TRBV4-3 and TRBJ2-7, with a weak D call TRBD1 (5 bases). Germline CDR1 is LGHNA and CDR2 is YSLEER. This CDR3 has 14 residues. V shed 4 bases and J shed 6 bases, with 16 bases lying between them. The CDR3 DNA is TGCGCCAGCAGCCGGCGTACAGGTGGTGCCGAGCAGTACTTC. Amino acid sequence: CASSRRTGGAEQYF.

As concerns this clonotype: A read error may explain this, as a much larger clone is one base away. In DNA, the CDR3 is TGTGCCAGCAGCCCCCCTCAGGGGGACTACACCTTC. Protein: CASSPPQGDYTF. The chain joins TRBV28 to TRBJ1-2, with TRBD1 identical over 7 bases. CDR1 and CDR2 (germline): MDHEN, SYDVKM. The V gene end was trimmed by 6 bases and the J gene end by 10 bases; junction bases not matched to a gene: 8. The length of the CDR3 is 12 residues.

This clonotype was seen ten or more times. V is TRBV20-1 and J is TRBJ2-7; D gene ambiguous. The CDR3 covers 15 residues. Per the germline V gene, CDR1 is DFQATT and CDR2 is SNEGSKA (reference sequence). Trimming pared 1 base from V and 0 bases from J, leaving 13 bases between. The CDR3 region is CSARGTFRSSYEQYF. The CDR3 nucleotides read TGCAGTGCTAGAGGCACCTTCAGAAGCTCCTACGAGCAGTACTTC.

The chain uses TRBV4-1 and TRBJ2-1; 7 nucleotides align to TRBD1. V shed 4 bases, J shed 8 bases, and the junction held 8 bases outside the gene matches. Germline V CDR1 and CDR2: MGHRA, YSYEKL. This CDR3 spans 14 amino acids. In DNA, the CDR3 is TGCGCCAGCAGCCTTCGACAGGGTTTCGATGAGCAGTTCTTC. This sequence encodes CASSLRQGFDEQFF.

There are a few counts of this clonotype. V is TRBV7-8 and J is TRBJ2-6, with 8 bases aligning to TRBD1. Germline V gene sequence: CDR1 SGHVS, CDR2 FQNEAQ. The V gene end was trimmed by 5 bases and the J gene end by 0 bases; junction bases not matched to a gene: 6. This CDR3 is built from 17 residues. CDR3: CASSPWTGSSGANVLTF. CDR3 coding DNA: TGTGCCAGCAGCCCCTGGACAGGGAGCTCTGGGGCCAACGTCCTGACTTTC.

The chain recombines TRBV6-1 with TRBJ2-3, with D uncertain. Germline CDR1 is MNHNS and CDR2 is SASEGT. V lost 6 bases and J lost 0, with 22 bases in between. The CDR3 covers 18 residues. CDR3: CASSRLPESWDSTDTQYF. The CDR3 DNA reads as TGTGCCAGCAGCCGCCTGCCGGAAAGTTGGGATAGCACAGATACGCAGTATTTT.

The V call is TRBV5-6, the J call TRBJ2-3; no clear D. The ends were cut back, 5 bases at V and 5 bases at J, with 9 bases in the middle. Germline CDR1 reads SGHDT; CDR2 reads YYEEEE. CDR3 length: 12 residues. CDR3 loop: CASRRLEDTQYF. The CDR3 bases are TGTGCCAGCAGACGCCTGGAAGATACGCAGTATTTT.

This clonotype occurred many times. The CDR3 region has the DNA TGTGCCAGCTCACCACCCTCGAGACAGCGGCAACTGTTTTTT. This translates into CASSPPSRQRQLFF. The chain links TRBV18 to TRBJ1-4; D is possibly TRBD1 (5 bases). The germline V and J ends were trimmed by 0 bases and 12 bases, with 14 bases remaining between them. The CDR3 has 14 amino acids. In germline, CDR1 is KGHSH, CDR2 LQKENI.